Below are 19 T cell receptor beta chains sequenced from a single sample in a study of graft-versus-host responses after intestinal transplantation. Assay used: immunoSEQ multiplex PCR; TCRdb lists only in-frame clones, some missing. Counted here are about 40,000 clones, under 95% occurring once; the ten biggest clones make up 2% to 2.5%. The source material was PBMCs, sampled around 43 weeks after intestinal transplant. The receptor source for this set is a human patient who received an intestinal transplant, so some T cells may come from the graft donor.

The J gene is TRBJ2-4, the V gene TRBV11-2; D might be TRBD2 (6 bases). V lost 5 bases and J 4 bases, leaving 15 bases between the germline ends. There are 15 residues in the CDR3. The germline CDR1 and CDR2 sequences are SGHAT and FQNNGV. The CDR3 reads CASSPTEGPKNIQYF. The CDR3 DNA sequence: TGTGCCAGCAGCCCCACGGAGGGGCCAAAAAACATTCAGTACTTC.

The V gene is TRBV5-6, the J gene TRBJ2-1, with a tentative D call TRBD1 (5 bases). The CDR3 has 16 residues. V lost 0 bases and J 4 bases, leaving 14 bases between the germline ends. Germline V gene lookup returns CDR1 SGHDT and CDR2 YYEEEE. The CDR3 DNA follows: TGTGCCAGCAGCTTGGCCTGGCACAGGCCTTACAATGAGCAGTTCTTC. Encoded protein: CASSLAWHRPYNEQFF.

The rearrangement joins TRBV6-6 to TRBJ2-7; D uncertain. The V gene lost 0 bases and the J gene lost 4 bases, with 7 bases spanning the gap. The CDR3 length is 13 residues. Germline V gene sequence: CDR1 MNHNY, CDR2 SVGAGI (reference sequence). The CDR3 sequence: CASSYSSQYEQYF. DNA of the CDR3: TGTGCCAGCAGTTACTCTTCCCAGTACGAGCAGTACTTC.

This chain links TRBV15 with TRBJ1-5, with D unclear. The CDR3 has 15 residues. The germline V and J ends were trimmed by 0 bases and 5 bases, with 11 bases remaining between them. Per germline, CDR1 LNHNV and CDR2 YYDKDF (reference sequence). CDR3 sequence: CATSRDLGFDQPQHF. CDR3 DNA: TGTGCCACCAGCAGAGATCTCGGGTTTGATCAGCCCCAGCATTTT.

The chain is built from TRBV15 and TRBJ2-7; no clear D gene. V was trimmed by 5 bases and J by 3 bases, leaving 11 bases between them. This CDR3 has 13 amino acids. Looked up from germline, CDR1 is LNHNV and CDR2 is YYDKDF (reference sequence). The CDR3 region has the DNA TGTGCCACCAGCTCCCGAGGTGGCTACGAGCAGTACTTC. Amino acids: CATSSRGGYEQYF. The variable domain in full, with the rest retrieved from reference TRBV15 and TRBJ2-7, is DAMVIQNPRYQVTQFGKPVTLSCSQTLNHNVMYWYQQKSSQAPKLLFHYYDKDFNNEADTPDNFQSRRPNTSFCFLDIRSPGLGDTAMYLCATSSRGGYEQYFGPGTRLTVT.

In this sample, this clone turned up a few times. The V and J genes are TRBV16 and TRBJ1-4, with D possibly matching TRBD1 (6 bases). V lost 4 bases to trimming and J lost 4 bases, with 13 bases between them. This CDR3 spans 15 amino acids. Germline V lookup: CDR1 KGHSY, CDR2 FQNENV. The CDR3 sequence: CASSPSGDNNEKLFF. DNA for the CDR3: TGTGCCAGCAGCCCCTCAGGGGATAATAATGAAAAACTGTTTTTT.

This clone was found a few times. The genes are TRBV6-1 and TRBJ2-5; 8 nucleotides agree with TRBD2. With V trimmed by 2 bases and J by 7 bases, 12 bases remained unmatched. The CDR3 has 16 amino acids. Per germline, CDR1 MNHNS and CDR2 SASEGT. This CDR3 reads CASSEYRSGGLGTQYF. As DNA, the CDR3 is TGTGCCAGCAGTGAATACCGGTCGGGGGGGCTGGGGACCCAGTACTTC.

The rearrangement uses TRBV5-6 and TRBJ2-4, with D perhaps matching TRBD2 (5 bases). This CDR3 comprises 13 residues. Trimming left V 0 bases short and J 5 bases short, with 6 bases between. Germline values: CDR1 SGHDT, CDR2 YYEEEE. CDR3 sequence: CASSLEEENIQYF. DNA for the CDR3: TGTGCCAGCAGCTTGGAGGAGGAAAACATTCAGTACTTC.

The rearrangement links TRBV18 to TRBJ1-3; a weak D match, TRBD1 (6 bases). Trimming removed 3 bases at V and 1 base at J, with 16 bases between. The CDR3 is made up of 17 amino acids. The germline CDR1 and CDR2 sequences are KGHSH and LQKENI. As DNA, the CDR3 is TGTGCCAGCTCACCGGTTCGGGACAACAGTTCTGGAAACACCATATATTTT. As protein: CASSPVRDNSSGNTIYF.

V usage is TRBV9 and J usage is TRBJ2-5; D is ambiguous. Trimming removed 3 bases at V and 4 bases at J, with 13 bases between. Germline V CDR1 and CDR2: SGDLS, YYNGEE. The CDR3 totals 14 residues. CDR3 nucleotide sequence: TGTGCCAGCAGCGAGGAACCCTTGCGAGAGACCCAGTACTTC. Encoded protein: CASSEEPLRETQYF.

The CDR3 is CASSPTGGPYGYTF. The CDR3 nucleotides read TGTGCCAGCAGCCCGACAGGGGGCCCCTATGGCTACACCTTC. The rearrangement links TRBV6-5 to TRBJ1-2; 10 nucleotides match TRBD1. J was trimmed by 4 bases and V by 6 bases; bases with no gene match: 5. Germline values: CDR1 MNHEY, CDR2 SVGAGI. The CDR3 has 14 amino acids.

The chain has TRBV10-3 and TRBJ1-5; the match to TRBD1 covers 7 bases. The J segment lost 3 bases and the V segment lost 6 bases, leaving 5 bases of the junction unmatched. This CDR3 is 14 amino acids long. The V gene's germline CDR1 is ENHRY and CDR2 SYGVKD. CDR3 in amino acids: CAISSDRANQPQHF. The CDR3 DNA sequence: TGTGCCATCAGCTCAGACAGGGCCAATCAGCCCCAGCATTTT.

The chain is built from TRBV11-2 and TRBJ1-5; the D is unclear. The CDR3 is 14 amino acids. The V end lost 3 bases, the J end lost 5 bases, and 11 bases lay between the germline ends. The germline V gene encodes CDR1 SGHAT and CDR2 FQNNGV. The CDR3 bases are TGTGCCAGCAGCTTTGATTCGGCGGATCAGCCCCAGCATTTT. Translating gives CASSFDSADQPQHF.

This sequence joins TRBV7-9 and TRBJ1-6, with D hard to call. This CDR3 is built from 13 residues. CDR1 is SEHNR and CDR2 is FQNEAQ in the germline V gene (reference sequence). The germline V and J ends were trimmed by 3 bases and 6 bases, with 6 bases remaining between them. The CDR3 is CASSFPGNSPLHF. In DNA, the CDR3 is TGTGCCAGCAGCTTTCCGGGTAATTCACCCCTCCACTTT.

This chain uses TRBV14 with TRBJ1-1; no firm D call. V dropped 4 bases and J dropped 2 bases, with 8 bases sitting between them. The CDR3 length is 13 residues. Germline V gene data show CDR1 as SGHDN and CDR2 as FVKESK. The CDR3 spells CASSRGLNTEAFF. As DNA, the CDR3 is TGTGCCAGCAGCCGAGGTCTAAACACTGAAGCTTTCTTT.

This sequence joins TRBV4-1 and TRBJ2-2; no definite D call. The CDR3 loop spans 14 amino acids. Looked up from germline, CDR1 is MGHRA and CDR2 is YSYEKL. V was pared by 6 bases and J by 2 bases, with 10 bases between. CDR3 in DNA: TGCGCCAGCAGATTCGGCGTTAACACCGGGGAGCTGTTTTTT. It codes for CASRFGVNTGELFF.

The genes are TRBV11-2 and TRBJ1-2; 9 bases agree with TRBD1. Germline values: CDR1 SGHAT, CDR2 FQNNGV. The CDR3 covers 13 residues. With 5 bases clipped from V and 4 bases from J, the junction kept 2 bases outside the gene matches. In DNA, the CDR3 is TGTGCCAGCAGCCCGGACAGGGGCTATGGCTACACCTTC. Protein sequence: CASSPDRGYGYTF. The full variable domain, with the rest looked up from reference TRBV11-2 and TRBJ1-2, is EAGVAQSPRYKIIEKRQSVAFWCNPISGHATLYWYQQILGQGPKLLIQFQNNGVVDDSQLPKDRFSAERLKGVDSTLKIQPAKLEDSAVYLCASSPDRGYGYTFGSGTRLTVV.

The chain uses TRBV6-5 and TRBJ2-7, with 10 bases that match TRBD2. The CDR3 is 13 amino acids. Unmatched junction bases numbered 4, after V lost 6 bases and J lost 5 bases. Germline-derived CDR1 and CDR2 are MNHEY and SVGAGI. The CDR3 DNA sequence: TGTGCCAGCAGGGCTAGCGGGAGCGACGAGCAGTACTTC. This sequence encodes CASRASGSDEQYF.

This clone appeared a single time. The chain is built from TRBV5-1 and TRBJ2-3, with D possibly being TRBD2 (7 bases). This CDR3 is built from 15 residues. Between the trimmed V and J ends, which lost 1 base and 1 base, there was a span of 10 bases. Germline V lookup: CDR1 SGHRS, CDR2 YFSETQ. The CDR3 DNA is TGCGCCAGCAGCTTGTCGGGGGGCGGCACAGATACGCAGTATTTT. Translation gives CASSLSGGGTDTQYF.